The sequence of this T cell receptor (beta chain) was determined in a study of spatial heterogeneity in lung cancer. Study overall: Sequence detection consistently recorded a greater number of beta-chain than alpha-chain sequences. The library had UMIs, and each TCR and UMI pair averaged more than ten raw reads. Whole-study findings and limits: Follow-up blood showed ubiquitous expanded tumor TCRs less than blood at resection did.

Only a few counts were recorded for this clonotype. As yet, its antigen is unknown. Time point reported: sample taken at primary tumor resection. The authors sequenced whole RNA from tumor, nontumor lung or frozen PBMC without sorting. Individually, TCR cDNA molecules were each labelled with a unique molecular identifier. TCRdb recomputed calls from the 5' RACE reads with MiXCR, one row per CDR3 protein. The sample holds 77,000 or so distinct CDR3 sequences; approximately 20% are singletons and the top ten take 5% to 8%. V shed 0 bases, J shed 1 base, and the junction held 2 bases outside the gene matches. The CDR3 extends over 15 amino acids. Per the germline V gene, CDR1 is SGDLS and CDR2 is YYNGEE.

This rearrangement joins TRBV9 to TRBJ2-5; 8 nucleotides match TRBD2. Here the sequenced sample was PBMCs, taken at surgery. This sequence was found in a male donor with early-stage non-small cell lung cancer. The CDR3 coding sequence is TGTGCCAGCAGCGTAGGGGGGACTAGCCAAGAGACCCAGTACTTC. Translating gives CASSVGGTSQETQYF.